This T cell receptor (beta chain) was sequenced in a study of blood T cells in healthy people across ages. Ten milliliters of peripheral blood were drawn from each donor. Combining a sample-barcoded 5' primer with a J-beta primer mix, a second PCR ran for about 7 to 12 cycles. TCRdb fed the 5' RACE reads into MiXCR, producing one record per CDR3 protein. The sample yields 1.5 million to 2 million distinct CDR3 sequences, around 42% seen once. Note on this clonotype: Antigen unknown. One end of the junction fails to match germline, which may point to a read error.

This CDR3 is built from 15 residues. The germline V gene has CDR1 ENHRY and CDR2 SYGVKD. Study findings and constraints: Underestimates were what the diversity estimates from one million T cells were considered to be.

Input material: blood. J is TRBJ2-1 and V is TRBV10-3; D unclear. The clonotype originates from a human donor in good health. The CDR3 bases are TGTGCCATCAGTGAAGCTAAAAACTCCTACGATGAGCAGTTCTTC. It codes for CAISEAKNSYDEQFF.